This TCR beta chain was sequenced in a study of regulatory T cells in long-lasting Graves disease. Per germline, CDR1 SGHAT and CDR2 FQNNGV. CDR3 size: 15 residues. Between the trimmed V and J ends, which lost 2 bases and 4 bases, there was a span of 12 bases. Arm-PCR of CDR3 regions with iRepertoire HTBI primers generated TCR beta libraries. TCRdb called the multiplex PCR reads again in MiXCR, with one record for every CDR3 protein. The sample holds 400,000 to 500,000 distinct CDR3 sequences, 16% seen once. At least ten counts were recorded for this clonotype. As yet, its antigen is unknown. Time point noted: newly diagnosed GD, antithyroid drugs for less than 3 months. Preparation of the TCR library used RNA extracted from PBMCs. Findings and limits, study-wide: Results may be inaccurate due to the small sample size. Favoring TRBV28, TRBJ1-2 and TRBJ2-5 was a feature seen in persistent disease.

The same specimen was also included in a second study, on T cells in Graves' hyperthyroidism and ophthalmopathy. That source notes: Uncontrolled infection, other autoimmune disease, pregnancy and lactation each barred patients from inclusion. Orbital computed tomography, thyroid ultrasound, serum thyroxine and TRAb, and clinical symptoms together informed the diagnoses.

This clonotype was sampled from a woman in her twenties or thirties with Graves disease. This chain connects TRBV11-2 to TRBJ1-5; D remains unclear. This material consisted of peripheral blood mononuclear cells (PBMCs), taken at new diagnosis, from a patient treated with antithyroid drugs. CDR3 nucleotide sequence: TGTGCCAGCAGCTTATCGGGTGGACCAAATCAGCCCCAGCATTTT. Protein sequence: CASSLSGGPNQPQHF.